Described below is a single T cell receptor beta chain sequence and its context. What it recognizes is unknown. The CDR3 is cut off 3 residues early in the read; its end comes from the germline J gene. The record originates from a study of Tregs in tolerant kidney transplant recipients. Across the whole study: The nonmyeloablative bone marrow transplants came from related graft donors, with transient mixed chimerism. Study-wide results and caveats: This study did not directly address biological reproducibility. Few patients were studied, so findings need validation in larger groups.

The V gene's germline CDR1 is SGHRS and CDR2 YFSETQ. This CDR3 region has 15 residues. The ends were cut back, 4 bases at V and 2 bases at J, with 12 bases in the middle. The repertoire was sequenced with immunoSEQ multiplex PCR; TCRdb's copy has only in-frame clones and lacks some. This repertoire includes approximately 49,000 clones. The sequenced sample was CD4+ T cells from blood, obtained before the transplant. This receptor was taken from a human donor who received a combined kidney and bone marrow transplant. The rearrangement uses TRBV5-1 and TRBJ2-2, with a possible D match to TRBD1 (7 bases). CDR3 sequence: CASSGGTDNTGELFF. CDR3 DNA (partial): TGCGCCAGCAGCGGGGGGACAGACAACACCGGGGAG.